The T cell receptor beta chain under discussion was sequenced for a study of blood T cells in healthy people across ages. A second about 6 to 11 cycle PCR used barcoded and J-beta primers. TCRdb redid the calling of the 5' RACE reads with MiXCR, one entry per CDR3 protein. The sample has roughly 730,000 distinct CDR3 sequences, around 50% seen once; the top ten hold 20% to 30%. Germline CDR1 is SQVTM and CDR2 is ANQGSEA. CDR3 length: 14 residues. V was clipped by 8 bases and J by 3 bases, with 19 bases between them. Peripheral blood was drawn, about 9.1 milliliters per donor. The total RNA that was extracted per sample amounted to at least 5.5 micrograms.

V and J are TRBV29-1 and TRBJ1-1, with a possible D match to TRBD1 (5 bases). The sequenced sample consisted of blood. The source of this sequence is a man aged 35 to 55 in good health. Written as DNA, the CDR3 is TGCAGCTCCCGGGGCGCTCCCAGGGACACTGAAGCTTTCTTT. This translates into CSSRGAPRDTEAFF.